The T cell receptor (beta chain) described here comes from a study of shared clonotypes between healthy human individuals. The wider study: Per donor, CD8 memory used one plate, CD8 naive used two, CD4 memory used three and CD4 naive used three.

On this clone: Its target is not known.

The authors' processing: ImmunoSEQ sequences covered only the junction and lacked quality scores; filtering therefore differed. Produced via immunoSEQ multiplex PCR; TCRdb's table is partial and in-frame only. The V and J calls and clone size come from that table; D and trimming were worked out from the DNA. The sample holds more than 200,000 clones, 60% to 70% seen once. General study findings and limits: Richness estimates generally favored naive over memory subsets. A few donors held about 5% of naive CD4 clonotypes in common.

Sequencing was done on a sample of memory CD4+ T cells sorted from blood. This sample's subset: CD45RA-negative fraction. The source of this sequence is a man aged 25-40 years in good health.

The CDR3 nucleotides read TGTGCCTGGAAGCCCTCCGGGAACACTGAAGCTTTCTTT. It codes for CAWKPSGNTEAFF. The V gene is TRBV30, the J gene TRBJ1-1; no firm D call. Deletions cut 4 bases from V and 1 base from J, with 10 bases between. CDR1 GTSNPN and CDR2 SVGIG come from the germline V gene (reference sequence). The CDR3 contains 13 residues.